This note documents a single T cell receptor (beta chain) sequence. This entry belongs to a study of T cell changes during pregnancy in multiple sclerosis. CDR1 and CDR2 from the germline V gene are MNHEY and SMNVEV (reference sequence). Trimming took 6 bases from V and 5 from J, leaving 25 bases between them. The CDR3 extends over 17 amino acids. The protocol was immunoSEQ multiplex PCR, while the TCRdb copy is restricted to in-frame clones and leaves out a portion. The sample holds some 49,000 clones; around 90% are singletons and the top ten take under 6.5%. The V and J genes are TRBV27 and TRBJ2-5; tentatively, D is TRBD2 (6 bases). The input for sequencing was peripheral blood, taken after pregnancy. This clonotype was obtained from a female donor in good health, enrolled as a control in a pregnancy study. The CDR3, as DNA: TGTGCCAGCAGGACCAAAGGGACTTACTCGGGGAGGGAGACCCAGTACTTC. This gives the protein CASRTKGTYSGRETQYF.